A selection of T cell receptor beta chains follows, all from one sample in a study of T cell changes during pregnancy in multiple sclerosis. Clones were sequenced by immunoSEQ multiplex PCR, and TCRdb holds only the in-frame ones, with some missing. The sample consists of around 45,000 clones, about nine tenths of them appearing once. This specimen consisted of CD4+ T cells from peripheral blood mononuclear cells, obtained in the third trimester of pregnancy. The receptors were gathered from a female donor with multiple sclerosis, enrolled in a pregnancy study. Both conserved end residues are part of each CDR3. The D gene is left open where the match is weak. Expanded clones get a size class; other rows say once, few or many, or leave the size out.

v_gene,d_gene,abundance,j_gene,CDR3aa,CDR3nt
TRBV11-3,.,.,TRBJ1-2,CASSSGTYNNYGYTF,TGTGCCAGCAGCTCCGGGACATACAATAACTATGGCTACACCTTC
TRBV6-5,.,.,TRBJ2-7,CASSLIEGAYEQYF,TGTGCCAGCAGCCTAATTGAGGGTGCCTACGAGCAGTACTTC
TRBV7-3,.,.,TRBJ2-1,CASSPRGAEDHNEQFF,TGTGCCAGCAGCCCCAGGGGAGCGGAGGACCACAATGAGCAGTTCTTC
TRBV5-1,.,once,TRBJ2-5,CASSLASGYLVETQYF,TGCGCCAGCAGCTTGGCGTCAGGATATTTGGTAGAGACCCAGTACTTC
TRBV15,.,.,TRBJ2-7,CATSKLGADEQYF,TGTGCCACCAGCAAGCTGGGAGCGGACGAGCAGTACTTC
TRBV30,.,.,TRBJ1-2,CAWSVGGKGYTF,TGTGCCTGGAGTGTGGGGGGGAAGGGCTACACCTTC
TRBV19,TRBD2,.,TRBJ2-5,CASSIDAAGVPETQYF,TGTGCCAGTAGTATAGATGCAGCGGGAGTCCCAGAGACCCAGTACTTC
TRBV19,TRBD1,.,TRBJ2-1,CASQDRATYNEQFF,TGTGCCAGTCAGGACAGGGCGACCTACAATGAGCAGTTCTTC
TRBV18,.,few,TRBJ1-1,CASSRGFRGKNTEAFF,TGTGCCAGCTCACGGGGCTTTAGGGGGAAGAACACTGAAGCTTTCTTT
TRBV2,.,.,TRBJ1-1,CASSDSRTMNTEAFF,TGTGCCAGCAGTGACAGCAGAACTATGAACACTGAAGCTTTCTTT
TRBV28,.,.,TRBJ1-5,CASRHTGTRKINQPQHF,TGTGCCAGCAGGCATACCGGGACAAGGAAAATCAATCAGCCCCAGCATTTT
TRBV4-1,.,.,TRBJ1-4,CASSQGGSLGRTNEKLFF,TGCGCCAGCAGCCAAGGTGGGTCCCTTGGGCGAACTAATGAAAAACTGTTTTTT
TRBV20-1,.,.,TRBJ1-2,CSAPQGYGYTF,TGCAGTGCACCCCAGGGGTATGGCTACACCTTC
TRBV7-2,.,.,TRBJ1-1,CASSLAGPGGTEAFF,TGTGCCAGCAGCTTAGCGGGTCCGGGGGGCACTGAAGCTTTCTTT
TRBV18,.,.,TRBJ1-1,CASSFGGMNTEAFF,TGTGCCAGCTCATTTGGAGGAATGAACACTGAAGCTTTCTTT
TRBV7-9,TRBD1,.,TRBJ2-5,CASSCRYGDRGSQETQYF,TGTGCCAGCAGCTGCCGGTACGGGGACAGGGGGTCTCAAGAGACCCAGTACTTC
TRBV7-6,.,.,TRBJ1-5,CASSLDYGPQHF,TGTGCCAGCAGCTTAGATTACGGGCCCCAGCATTTT
TRBV7-9,TRBD2,.,TRBJ2-1,CASSLASGRHNEQFF,TGTGCCAGCAGCTTGGCTAGCGGGAGGCACAATGAGCAGTTCTTC
TRBV4-3,TRBD1,.,TRBJ2-7,CASSRDTGTGNLNEQYF,TGCGCCAGCAGCCGAGATACCGGGACAGGGAATCTTAACGAGCAGTACTTC
TRBV5-4,.,.,TRBJ1-1,CASSPFETFTEAFF,TGTGCCAGCAGCCCCTTCGAAACATTCACTGAAGCTTTCTTT
TRBV27,TRBD2,.,TRBJ2-5,CASRASGGWTQYF,TGTGCCAGCAGGGCTAGCGGAGGATGGACCCAGTACTTC
TRBV7-9,.,once,TRBJ2-5,CASNYAGSETQYF,TGTGCCAGCAACTACGCAGGGTCCGAGACCCAGTACTTC
TRBV10-3,TRBD2,.,TRBJ2-7,CAISAAGVGTYEQYF,TGTGCCATCAGTGCCGCGGGAGTTGGGACCTACGAGCAGTACTTC
TRBV29-1,TRBD1,.,TRBJ2-7,CSGGGTGAHEQYF,TGCAGCGGTGGGGGGACAGGGGCCCACGAGCAGTACTTC
TRBV5-1,TRBD2,.,TRBJ2-2,CASSLVLAGVNTGELFF,TGCGCCAGCAGCTTGGTTCTAGCGGGAGTCAACACCGGGGAGCTGTTTTTT
TRBV28,.,.,TRBJ2-4,CASRVGGAKNIQYF,TGTGCCAGCAGGGTCGGAGGAGCCAAAAACATTCAGTACTTC
TRBV7-2,TRBD1,.,TRBJ2-7,CASSLAGAGTGGREQYF,TGTGCCAGCAGCTTAGCGGGGGCCGGGACAGGGGGGAGGGAGCAGTACTTC
TRBV7-9,.,once,TRBJ1-1,CASSFNRKNTEAFF,TGTGCCAGCAGCTTCAACAGAAAGAACACTGAAGCTTTCTTT
TRBV10-2,TRBD1,.,TRBJ2-1,CASSDSGQGARNEQFF,TGCGCCAGCAGCGATTCGGGACAGGGTGCGAGGAATGAGCAGTTCTTC
TRBV19,TRBD2,once,TRBJ2-1,CASSTSSGSVVNEQFF,TGTGCCAGTAGTACCTCTAGCGGGAGCGTAGTTAATGAGCAGTTCTTC
TRBV7-8,TRBD2,.,TRBJ2-3,CASSSTGGGTDTQYF,TGTGCCAGCAGCTCCACGGGAGGCGGGACAGATACGCAGTATTTT
TRBV5-6,TRBD2,.,TRBJ2-3,CASSWVGSAGDSDTQYF,TGTGCCAGCAGCTGGGTTGGTTCGGCGGGAGATAGCGATACGCAGTATTTT
TRBV18,.,.,TRBJ1-1,CASSAIPGDLYTEAFF,TGTGCCAGCTCAGCAATTCCAGGGGATCTGTACACTGAAGCTTTCTTT
TRBV4-1,.,.,TRBJ1-6,CASSQEAGIPSPLHF,TGCGCCAGCAGCCAAGAAGCAGGGATCCCATCACCCCTCCACTTT
TRBV5-4,.,.,TRBJ2-7,CASSFKGFPYEQYF,TGTGCCAGCAGCTTTAAGGGGTTCCCCTACGAGCAGTACTTC
TRBV5-4,.,.,TRBJ2-7,CASSLRDLREQYF,TGTGCCAGCAGCCTCCGGGATTTAAGGGAGCAGTACTTC
TRBV6-5,TRBD2,.,TRBJ2-4,CASSSSGTLENIQYF,TGTGCCAGCAGTTCCAGCGGGACGCTCGAAAACATTCAGTACTTC
TRBV19,.,.,TRBJ1-5,CASRTIGGNGNQPQHF,TGTGCCAGTAGAACAATAGGAGGGAATGGCAATCAGCCCCAGCATTTT
TRBV10-3,.,.,TRBJ1-5,CAIGQGLGGNQPQHF,TGTGCCATCGGTCAGGGGCTGGGAGGCAATCAGCCCCAGCATTTT
TRBV19,.,.,TRBJ1-3,CASSISYSGNTIYF,TGTGCCAGTAGTATCTCTTACTCTGGAAACACCATATATTTT
TRBV4-1,TRBD1,.,TRBJ2-7,CASSLATGSPSYEQYF,TGCGCCAGCAGCCTAGCGACAGGGTCCCCCTCCTACGAGCAGTACTTC
TRBV4-1,.,.,TRBJ2-7,CASSQDSNRYEQYF,TGCGCCAGCAGCCAAGATTCCAACCGGTACGAGCAGTACTTC
TRBV11-3,TRBD2,.,TRBJ2-7,CASSSRTSGSLYEQYF,TGTGCCAGCAGCTCCCGGACTAGCGGGAGCTTGTACGAGCAGTACTTC
TRBV29-1,.,.,TRBJ1-1,CSVFQNRGWYNTEAFF,TGCAGCGTTTTCCAAAATAGGGGATGGTACAACACTGAAGCTTTCTTT
TRBV14,.,.,TRBJ1-2,CASSRDFPIYGYTF,TGTGCCAGCAGCCGAGATTTTCCAATCTATGGCTACACCTTC
TRBV2,TRBD2,few,TRBJ2-7,CASSEWTSGRGGEQYF,TGTGCCAGCAGTGAATGGACTAGCGGGAGGGGAGGTGAGCAGTACTTC
TRBV19,.,.,TRBJ2-7,CASIHPSQAGHYEQYF,TGTGCCAGTATCCACCCCTCACAGGCAGGCCACTACGAGCAGTACTTC